Each of the 26 T cell receptor beta chains below was sequenced from the same sample in a study of OX40 agonist ivuxolimab in advanced cancers. Using immunoSEQ multiplex PCR, the repertoire was profiled, and TCRdb retains in-frame clones only, with some absent. This table has roughly 25,000 clones, 88% appearing once. This specimen consisted of CD4+ or CD8+ T cells sorted from blood, obtained in a trial of the OX40 agonist ivuxolimab. These receptor sequences come from an adult with an advanced solid tumor such as melanoma, head and neck, liver or kidney cancer.

The chain combines TRBV5-1 with TRBJ1-3; weak D call: TRBD1 (6 bases). Germline CDR1 is SGHRS and CDR2 is YFSETQ. The CDR3 runs 16 residues. The V and J ends lost 2 bases and 7 bases respectively, with 19 bases between them. The CDR3 is CASSFLGGLSENTIYF. The DNA of the CDR3 is TGCGCCAGCAGCTTTCTCGGGGGGCTCAGCGAGAACACCATATATTTT.

Only one count was recorded for this clone. The chain joins TRBV11-2 to TRBJ1-1, with D unresolved. Per germline, CDR1 SGHAT and CDR2 FQNNGV. This CDR3 comprises 15 residues. Trimming cost V 1 base and J 4 bases, with 13 bases left between them. The CDR3 spells CASSLVLGSGTEAFF. The CDR3 bases are TGTGCCAGCAGCTTAGTTCTAGGGAGCGGCACTGAAGCTTTCTTT.

The rearrangement joins TRBV29-1 to TRBJ2-7, with D possibly matching TRBD1 (5 bases). Germline CDR1 is SQVTM and CDR2 is ANQGSEA. The CDR3 length is 14 residues. The V end was cut by 2 bases, the J end by 3 bases, with 14 bases between. The CDR3 nucleotides read TGCAGCGTTGAAACACGGCAGGGCAGCTACGAGCAGTACTTC. Translated, it gives CSVETRQGSYEQYF.

This chain uses TRBV30 with TRBJ2-1; tentatively, D is TRBD1 or TRBD2 (5 bases each). CDR1 and CDR2 from the germline V gene are GTSNPN and SVGIG (reference sequence). Trimming took off 5 bases at V and 0 bases at J, with 17 bases between the two ends. This CDR3 spans 16 amino acids. The CDR3 region is CAWGGSSESSYNEQFF. CDR3 nucleotide sequence: TGTGCCTGGGGGGGTAGTAGCGAAAGCTCCTACAATGAGCAGTTCTTC.

The CDR3: CASRAGGSTNEKLFF. The CDR3 bases are TGTGCCAGCAGGGCGGGAGGTTCGACTAATGAAAAACTGTTTTTT. The V call is TRBV27, the J call TRBJ1-4; no firm D call. Germline V CDR1 and CDR2: MNHEY, SMNVEV (reference sequence). The V end was cut by 6 bases, the J end by 2 bases, with 13 bases between. This CDR3 has 15 amino acids.

This chain joins TRBV19 and TRBJ2-3; tentatively, D is TRBD2 (6 bases). The length of the CDR3 is 16 residues. V lost 5 bases and J 0 bases, leaving 15 bases between the germline ends. The germline gives CDR1 LNHDA, CDR2 SQIVND (reference sequence). The CDR3 DNA follows: TGTGCCAGTAGTGGTTTTGGGACTCATAGCACAGATACGCAGTATTTT. Residues: CASSGFGTHSTDTQYF.

The V call is TRBV4-1, the J call TRBJ2-5; D is perhaps TRBD2 (7 bases). Trimming took 1 base from V and 3 from J, leaving 12 bases between them. From germline, CDR1 is MGHRA and CDR2 YSYEKL. CDR3 length equals 15 residues. CDR3 sequence reads: CASSQVGGGEETQYF. Here the CDR3 DNA reads TGCGCCAGCAGCCAAGTAGGGGGAGGGGAAGAGACCCAGTACTTC.

The V and J genes are TRBV4-3 and TRBJ1-5; possibly TRBD1 for D (5 bases). The length of the CDR3 is 15 residues. V lost 4 bases and J 4 bases, leaving 14 bases between the germline ends. Germline-derived CDR1 and CDR2 are LGHNA and YSLEER. Here the CDR3 DNA reads TGCGCCAGCAGCCTCCTCCTCGGGGGAAATCAGCCCCAGCATTTT. It is translated as CASSLLLGGNQPQHF.

This clone was detected once. The chain carries TRBV5-4 and TRBJ2-3; 11 bases are a match to TRBD2. V lost 1 base and J lost 2; bases outside the gene matches: 6. Germline CDR1 and CDR2: SGHNT and YYREEE (reference sequence). The CDR3 length is 17 residues. Here the CDR3 DNA reads TGTGCCAGCAGCTTGCTGGGACTAGCGGACCCCACAGATACGCAGTATTTT. Protein sequence: CASSLLGLADPTDTQYF.

This chain joins TRBV6-5 and TRBJ1-6; no definite D call. This CDR3 contains 14 residues. The ends were cut back, 7 bases at V and 6 bases at J, with 13 bases in the middle. The germline V gene encodes CDR1 MNHEY and CDR2 SVGAGI. The DNA of the CDR3 is TGTGCCAGCACCACGAGGGAAATTAATTCACCCCTCCACTTT. Protein product: CASTTREINSPLHF.

The V and J genes are TRBV25-1 and TRBJ2-1, with a possible D match to TRBD1 (6 bases). Trimming left V 4 bases short and J 1 base short, with 20 bases between. This CDR3 is 18 amino acids long. Per the germline V gene, CDR1 is MGHDK and CDR2 is SYGVNS. The CDR3 nucleotides are TGTGCCAGCAGTGGACCGGGACACTCTCCTTATTCCTACAATGAGCAGTTCTTC. Translated, it gives CASSGPGHSPYSYNEQFF. The full variable domain, completed using reference TRBV25-1 and TRBJ2-1, is EADIYQTPRYLVIGTGKKITLECSQTMGHDKMYWYQQDPGMELHLIHYSYGVNSTEKGDLSSESTVSRIRTEHFPLTLESARPSHTSQYLCASSGPGHSPYSYNEQFFGPGTRLTVL.

The chain has TRBV11-3 and TRBJ2-3, with D hard to call. Looked up from germline, CDR1 is SGHNT and CDR2 is YENEEA. The V gene lost 5 bases and the J gene lost 0 bases, with 6 bases spanning the gap. This CDR3 contains 13 residues. The CDR3 DNA is TGTGCCAGCAGCGTCCTAAGCACAGATACGCAGTATTTT. It translates to CASSVLSTDTQYF.

The V and J genes are TRBV19 and TRBJ2-7; a possible D gene is TRBD2 (6 bases). The CDR3 runs to 15 residues. CDR1 LNHDA and CDR2 SQIVND come from the germline V gene (reference sequence). The V gene lost 3 bases and the J gene lost 0 bases, with 12 bases spanning the gap. The CDR3 sequence: CASSIDAGPSYEQYF. For the CDR3, the DNA is TGTGCCAGTAGTATCGACGCGGGGCCCTCCTACGAGCAGTACTTC.

The rearrangement links TRBV7-9 to TRBJ2-3; D not certain. The CDR3 consists of 15 residues. Deletions cut 2 bases from V and 1 base from J, with 10 bases between. Germline assignment: CDR1 SEHNR and CDR2 FQNEAQ (reference sequence). The CDR3: CASSLYTGGTDTQYF. Here the CDR3 DNA reads TGTGCCAGCAGCTTATACACGGGCGGCACAGATACGCAGTATTTT.

In this sample, this clone turned up a few times. This chain joins TRBV29-1 and TRBJ2-7; 10 positions agree with TRBD2. The CDR3 is 14 residues long. The germline V gene has CDR1 SQVTM and CDR2 ANQGSEA. The junction had 6 bases not matched to a gene; V was cut back by 1 base and J by 6 bases. Written as DNA, the CDR3 is TGCAGCGTTGAAGTGGCTAGCGGGGGACTCGAGCAGTACTTC. Translating gives CSVEVASGGLEQYF.

This clone was detected only a few times. The V call is TRBV5-1, the J call TRBJ1-1, with 7 bases lining up with TRBD1. With 4 bases clipped from V and 3 bases from J, the junction kept 6 bases outside the gene matches. Looked up from germline, CDR1 is SGHRS and CDR2 is YFSETQ. The CDR3 has 14 amino acids. CDR3 in DNA: TGCGCCAGCAGCGTAGGGGGCGGCTACACTGAAGCTTTCTTT. It encodes CASSVGGGYTEAFF.

The genes are TRBV4-3 and TRBJ2-3; 9 bases match TRBD2. The length of the CDR3 is 19 residues. Germline V lookup: CDR1 LGHNA, CDR2 YSLEER. V was clipped by 0 bases and J by 1 base; unmatched bases: 11. The chain's CDR3 is CASSQDWGAAGGRTDTQYF. CDR3 DNA: TGCGCCAGCAGCCAAGATTGGGGGGCAGCGGGGGGCCGCACAGATACGCAGTATTTT.

This rearrangement joins TRBV19 to TRBJ2-7, with unresolved D. The CDR3 consists of 13 residues. CDR1 and CDR2 (germline): LNHDA, SQIVND (reference sequence). V shed 5 bases and J shed 0 bases, with 8 bases lying between them. CDR3 nucleotides: TGTGCCAGTAGTTTCAGCACCTCCTACGAGCAGTACTTC. This encodes CASSFSTSYEQYF.

The CDR3, as DNA: TGTGCCAGCACGGAAGGGGGCGCGGCGAACTATGGCTACACCTTC. This codes for CASTEGGAANYGYTF. This chain connects TRBV2 to TRBJ1-2; TRBD1 matches 7 bases. V was clipped by 7 bases and J by 2 bases; unmatched bases: 10. Germline CDR1 SNHLY, CDR2 FYNNEI. The CDR3 spans 15 residues.

The chain is built from TRBV6-5 and TRBJ1-4; D is unclear. Trimming left V 6 bases short and J 8 bases short, with 19 bases between. From germline, CDR1 is MNHEY and CDR2 SVGAGI. There are 15 residues in the CDR3. The CDR3 DNA is TGTGCCAGCAGCCCCTTGCCAGTAGGAGACGAAAAACTGTTTTTT. Translating gives CASSPLPVGDEKLFF.

This chain connects TRBV29-1 to TRBJ2-7; 7 bases agree with TRBD2. The CDR3 has 13 residues. The V gene's germline CDR1 is SQVTM and CDR2 ANQGSEA. Trimming at V came to 4 bases and at J to 2 bases, leaving 5 bases not matched to a gene. CDR3 nucleotides: TGCAGCGTTGTGGCGCGGGGGACCTACGAGCAGTACTTC. It is translated as CSVVARGTYEQYF.

V is TRBV11-2 and J is TRBJ1-6; D gene unclear. This CDR3 contains 16 residues. The ends were cut back, 5 bases at V and 0 bases at J, with 11 bases in the middle. Looked up from germline, CDR1 is SGHAT and CDR2 is FQNNGV. In DNA form, the CDR3 reads TGTGCCAGCAGCCCAAACATAAACTCCTATAATTCACCCCTCCACTTT. This gives the protein CASSPNINSYNSPLHF.

The V gene is TRBV5-6, the J gene TRBJ2-7; maybe TRBD1 (6 bases). V lost 1 base to trimming and J lost 7 bases, with 18 bases between them. The CDR3 loop spans 15 amino acids. Germline CDR1 is SGHDT and CDR2 is YYEEEE. CDR3 in amino acids: CASSLSGQGTLEQYF. The CDR3 bases are TGTGCCAGCAGCTTGTCGGGACAAGGAACACTGGAGCAGTACTTC.

The rearrangement joins TRBV18 to TRBJ2-1; no reliable D call. With 5 bases removed from V and 4 bases from J, the gap between germline ends came to 12 bases. The length of the CDR3 is 14 residues. The germline CDR1 and CDR2 sequences are KGHSH and LQKENI. The CDR3 DNA sequence: TGTGCCAGCTCAGAAACTACAAGATACAATGAGCAGTTCTTC. This translates into CASSETTRYNEQFF.

The chain couples TRBV7-9 to TRBJ2-1; a weak D match, TRBD1 (6 bases). The CDR3 has 14 residues. Germline V gene lookup returns CDR1 SEHNR and CDR2 FQNEAQ (reference sequence). Trimming took 3 bases from V and 5 from J, leaving 11 bases between them. The CDR3 reads CASSFSGANNEQFF. The CDR3, as DNA: TGTGCCAGCAGCTTCTCAGGGGCAAACAATGAGCAGTTCTTC.

This clone was found a few times. CDR3 loop: CASSEGGAQPQHF. In nucleotides, the CDR3 is TGTGCCAGCAGTGAAGGGGGGGCACAGCCCCAGCATTTT. V gene TRBV7-9 combines with J gene TRBJ1-5; a weak D match, TRBD1 (6 bases). Germline V CDR1 and CDR2: SEHNR, FQNEAQ (reference sequence). CDR3 length equals 13 residues. The ends were cut back, 6 bases at V and 7 bases at J, with 13 bases in the middle.